This TCR beta chain was identified in a study of shared clonotypes between healthy human individuals. Only CD45RO-negative cells positively selected for CCR7 counted as naive CD8 cells, so terminally differentiated effector memory CD45RA+ cells were excluded. Trimming took off 1 base at V and 4 bases at J, with 10 bases between the two ends. Per the germline V gene, CDR1 is MGHDK and CDR2 is SYGVNS. The CDR3 consists of 14 residues. Some clones are missing from TCRdb's copy, which holds only in-frame ones; the method was immunoSEQ multiplex PCR. The sample lists roughly 1,800,000 clones; about 95% were seen once.

The rearrangement uses TRBV25-1 and TRBJ1-1; D might be TRBD1 (5 bases). Sequenced input: naive CD8+ T cells sorted from blood. The sequence was collected from a man younger than 30 in good health. As DNA, the CDR3 is TGTGCCAGCAGTGAATTGGGGGTGGGCACTGAAGCTTTCTTT. It codes for CASSELGVGTEAFF.